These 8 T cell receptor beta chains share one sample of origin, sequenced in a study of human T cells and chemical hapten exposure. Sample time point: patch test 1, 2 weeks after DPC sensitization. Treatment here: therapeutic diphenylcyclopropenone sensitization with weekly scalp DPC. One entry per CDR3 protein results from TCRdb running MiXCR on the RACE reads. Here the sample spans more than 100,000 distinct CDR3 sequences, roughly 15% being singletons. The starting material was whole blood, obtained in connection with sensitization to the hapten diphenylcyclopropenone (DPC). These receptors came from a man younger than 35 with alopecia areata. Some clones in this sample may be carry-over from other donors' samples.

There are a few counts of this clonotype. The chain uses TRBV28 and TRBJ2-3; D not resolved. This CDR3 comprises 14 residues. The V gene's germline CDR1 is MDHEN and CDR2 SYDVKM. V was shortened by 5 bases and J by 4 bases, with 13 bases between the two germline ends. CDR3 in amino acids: CASSTRDGADTQYF. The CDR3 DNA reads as TGTGCCAGCAGTACAAGGGATGGGGCAGATACGCAGTATTTT. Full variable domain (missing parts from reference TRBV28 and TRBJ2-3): DVKVTQSSRYLVKRTGEKVFLECVQDMDHENMFWYRQDPGLGLRLIYFSYDVKMKEKGDIPEGYSVSREKKERFSLILESASTNQTSMYLCASSTRDGADTQYFGPGTRLTVL.

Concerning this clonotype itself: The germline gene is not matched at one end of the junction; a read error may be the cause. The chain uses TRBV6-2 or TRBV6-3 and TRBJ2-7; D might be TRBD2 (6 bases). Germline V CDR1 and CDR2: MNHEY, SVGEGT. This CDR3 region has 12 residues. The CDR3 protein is CAGSDGGYEQYF. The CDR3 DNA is TGTGCCGGCAGTGACGGGGGCTACGAGCAGTACTTC.

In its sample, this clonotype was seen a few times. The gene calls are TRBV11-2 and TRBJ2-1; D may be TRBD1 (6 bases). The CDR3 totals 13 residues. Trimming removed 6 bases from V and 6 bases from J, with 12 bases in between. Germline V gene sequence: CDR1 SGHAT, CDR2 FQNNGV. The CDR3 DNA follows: TGTGCCAGCAGAGATCAGGGGACCAATGAGCAGTTCTTC. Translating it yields CASRDQGTNEQFF.

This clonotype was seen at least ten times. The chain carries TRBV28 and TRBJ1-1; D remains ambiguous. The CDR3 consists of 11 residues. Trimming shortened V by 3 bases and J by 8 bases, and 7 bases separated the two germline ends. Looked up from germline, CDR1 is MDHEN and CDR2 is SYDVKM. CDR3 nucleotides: TGTGCCAGCAGTTTTCGGCAGGAAGCTTTCTTT. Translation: CASSFRQEAFF.

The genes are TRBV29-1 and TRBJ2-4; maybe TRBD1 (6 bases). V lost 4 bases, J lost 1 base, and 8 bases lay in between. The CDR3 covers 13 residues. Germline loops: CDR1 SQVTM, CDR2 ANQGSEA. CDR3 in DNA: TGCAGCGTTGGAGACAGGGCCAAAAACATTCAGTACTTC. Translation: CSVGDRAKNIQYF.

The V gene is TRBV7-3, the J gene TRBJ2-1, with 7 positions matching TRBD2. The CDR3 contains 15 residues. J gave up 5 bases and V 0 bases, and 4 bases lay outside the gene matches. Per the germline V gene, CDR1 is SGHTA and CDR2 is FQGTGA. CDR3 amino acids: CASSLTGGSNNEQFF. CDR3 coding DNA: TGTGCCAGCAGCTTAACCGGGGGGTCTAACAATGAGCAGTTCTTC.

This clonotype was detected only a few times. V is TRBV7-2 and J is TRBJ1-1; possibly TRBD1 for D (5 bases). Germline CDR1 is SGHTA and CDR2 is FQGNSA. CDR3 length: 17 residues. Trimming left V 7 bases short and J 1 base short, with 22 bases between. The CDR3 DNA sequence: TGTGCCAGCAAATTAGCGGGGAATCGAAGGGGGAACACTGAAGCTTTCTTT. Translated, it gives CASKLAGNRRGNTEAFF. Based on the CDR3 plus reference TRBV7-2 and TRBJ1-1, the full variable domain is GAGVSQSPSNKVTEKGKDVELRCDPISGHTALYWYRQSLGQGLEFLIYFQGNSAPDKSGLPSDRFSAERTGGSVSTLTIQRTQQEDSAVYLCASKLAGNRRGNTEAFFGQGTRLTVV.

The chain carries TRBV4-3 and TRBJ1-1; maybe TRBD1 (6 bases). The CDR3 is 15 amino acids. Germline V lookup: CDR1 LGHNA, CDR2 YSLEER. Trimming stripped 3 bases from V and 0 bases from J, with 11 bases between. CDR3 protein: CASSHVGQLNTEAFF. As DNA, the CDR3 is TGCGCCAGCAGCCACGTTGGACAGTTGAACACTGAAGCTTTCTTT.